Listed below are T cell receptor beta chains from one sample, sequenced in a study of T cells in localized non-small cell lung cancer. Profiled with immunoSEQ multiplex PCR; TCRdb holds only in-frame clones, not every one. Of about 52,000 clones listed, around 86% are singletons. Here the sequenced sample was peripheral blood, taken before any cancer treatment. The receptors here all came from a male donor aged 60 or over with stage III squamous cell lung carcinoma. CDR3s include the opening cysteine and the closing phenylalanine or tryptophan. D genes are given only for firm matches. Rows give clone size only sometimes, using once, few, many, or a class for an expanded clone.

v_call	clone_size	j_call	d_call	cdr3_nt	cdr3_aa
TRBV9	NA	TRBJ2-3	TRBD2	TGTGCCAGCAGCGTAGTAGCGGGAGATGGATCAACGACGCAGTATTTT	CASSVVAGDGSTTQYF
TRBV6-6	NA	TRBJ2-7	TRBD1	TGTGCCAGCAGACCCGGGTCCCTCAGGGGGGAGCAGTACTTC	CASRPGSLRGEQYF
TRBV5-1	NA	TRBJ1-6	NA	TGCGCCAGCAGCTTGTCCAGGGCCTATACCGGACCCCTCCACTTT	CASSLSRAYTGPLHF
TRBV11-3	NA	TRBJ2-1	NA	TGTGCCAGCAGCTTAGGGACAATGACTAGTTGGGGCGAGCAGTTCTTC	CASSLGTMTSWGEQFF
TRBV5-8	NA	TRBJ2-6	NA	TGTGCCAGCAGCTTGGGGACCAATGCTGGGGCCAACGTCCTGACTTTC	CASSLGTNAGANVLTF
TRBV11-1	NA	TRBJ2-7	NA	TGTGCCAGCACCCCCATAGGGGGGGCCTACGAGCAGTACTTC	CASTPIGGAYEQYF
TRBV19	NA	TRBJ2-1	TRBD2	TGTGCCAGTAGACAGCGGGAGCGAGATGAGCAGTTCTTC	CASRQRERDEQFF
TRBV5-1	NA	TRBJ2-1	NA	TGCGCCAGCAGCTCGCCGTTCGATTCTCCCTACAATGAGCAGTTCTTC	CASSSPFDSPYNEQFF
TRBV7-9	NA	TRBJ1-2	NA	TGTGCCAGCAGCCTAAACTCGGGACACAACTATGGCTACACCTTC	CASSLNSGHNYGYTF
TRBV18	NA	TRBJ2-2	TRBD1	TGTGCCAGCTCACCAATGGACAGGGTCAGTGCCGGGGAGCTGTTTTTT	CASSPMDRVSAGELFF
TRBV30	NA	TRBJ1-3	NA	TGTGCCTGGAGCCTCGGAGTGAGTAAATTTACTGGAAACACCATATATTTT	CAWSLGVSKFTGNTIYF
TRBV11-2	NA	TRBJ2-1	NA	TGTGCCAGCAGCTTAGTCGGCTCCCTGACATTACAGCAGTTCTTC	CASSLVGSLTLQQFF
TRBV5-1	NA	TRBJ2-3	NA	TGCGCCAGCAGTCCAGGGGGCACAGATACGCAGTATTTT	CASSPGGTDTQYF
TRBV5-6	NA	TRBJ2-7	NA	TGTGCCAGCAGCTTAGGGGTCGCCTACGAGCAGTACTTC	CASSLGVAYEQYF
TRBV6-6	NA	TRBJ2-7	TRBD1	TGTGCCACCTCTACTCCGGGACAGGGTTACGAGCAGTACTTC	CATSTPGQGYEQYF
TRBV28	few	TRBJ1-2	TRBD1	TGTGCCAGCAGGTCGGGACAGGCCTATGGCTACACCTTC	CASRSGQAYGYTF
TRBV5-4	NA	TRBJ1-2	NA	TGTGCCAGCAGTTCACCGGGACTGCTTGGCTACACCTTC	CASSSPGLLGYTF
TRBV30	NA	TRBJ2-5	TRBD1	TGTGCCTGGGCCCGGGACAGGGAAGAGACCCAGTACTTC	CAWARDREETQYF
TRBV5-6	NA	TRBJ2-3	TRBD2	TGTGCCAGCAGTGGGAGGGGTTACACAGATACGCAGTATTTT	CASSGRGYTDTQYF
TRBV28	NA	TRBJ1-4	TRBD1	TGTGCCAGCAGTTTCACAGGGGGGCGAACTAATGAAAAACTGTTTTTT	CASSFTGGRTNEKLFF
TRBV5-1	once	TRBJ2-6	NA	TGCGCCAGCCAGAGGGACTCCCTGCGAGGGGCCAACGTCCTGACTTTC	CASQRDSLRGANVLTF
TRBV7-2	NA	TRBJ1-6	NA	TGTGCCAGCAGCTTAAACTCTGGCCCACCCCTCCACTTT	CASSLNSGPPLHF
TRBV10-3	NA	TRBJ2-5	NA	TGTGCCATCGGACGGGACCAAGAGACCCAGTACTTC	CAIGRDQETQYF
TRBV2	NA	TRBJ2-5	NA	TGTGCCAGCGATACGGGAGTAGCGGAGACCCAGTACTTC	CASDTGVAETQYF
TRBV6-1	NA	TRBJ1-4	NA	TGTGCCAGCAGGGAAAACGTGGGAGAAAAACTGTTTTTT	CASRENVGEKLFF
TRBV18	NA	TRBJ1-1	NA	TGTGCCAGCTCACCCGGGCCGAACACTGAAGCTTTCTTT	CASSPGPNTEAFF
TRBV28	NA	TRBJ1-2	NA	TGTGCCAGCAGACCCCAAGGATTCGTCGCTAACTATGGCTACACCTTC	CASRPQGFVANYGYTF
TRBV6-1	once	TRBJ2-2	NA	TGTGCCAGCAGTGTTAACAGGGTGAAGGAGCTGTTTTTT	CASSVNRVKELFF
TRBV10-3	few	TRBJ2-3	TRBD1	TGTGCCATCAGTGCTGGGACAGGGGGCGGGCTAGCGGTTACTAGCACAGATACGCAGTATTTT	CAISAGTGGGLAVTSTDTQYF
TRBV9	few	TRBJ2-3	NA	TGTGCCAGCAGTTCCAGGACATCTAGCACAGATACGCAGTATTTT	CASSSRTSSTDTQYF
TRBV14	NA	TRBJ1-1	NA	TGTGCCAGCAGCCGTTATGAGAGCCCTGAAGCTTTCTTT	CASSRYESPEAFF
TRBV7-2	NA	TRBJ1-6	TRBD1	TGTGCCAGCAGCACGGGTAGGGACAGGGGAGATTCACCCCTCCACTTT	CASSTGRDRGDSPLHF
TRBV7-9	NA	TRBJ1-3	NA	TGTGCCGGGTCTGGAAACACCATATATTTT	CAGSGNTIYF
TRBV11-1	NA	TRBJ1-2	TRBD1	TGTGCCAGCAGCTTCGGACAGGGCCTATACTACACCTTC	CASSFGQGLYYTF
TRBV5-4	NA	TRBJ2-5	NA	TGTGCCAGCAGCTTGAAAGAATTGTACCAAGAGACCCAGTACTTC	CASSLKELYQETQYF
TRBV7-3	NA	TRBJ2-3	TRBD2	TGTGCCAGCAGCTCAGGGACTAGCGGAACACAGTATTTT	CASSSGTSGTQYF
TRBV30	NA	TRBJ2-7	NA	TGTGCCTGGAGTGTGCCTGGGACCTACGAGCAGTACTTC	CAWSVPGTYEQYF
TRBV7-2	NA	TRBJ1-2	NA	TGTGCCAGCTCCATAAGTGGCGGGAGTTGGGCCTTC	CASSISGGSWAF
TRBV19	NA	TRBJ2-3	TRBD2	TGTGCCAGTAGTATTGGTAGCGGGGGGCAATACACAGATACGCAGTATTTT	CASSIGSGGQYTDTQYF